This T cell receptor (beta chain) derives from a study of cytomegalovirus exposure and HLA in healthy donors. Both 60 Vbeta primers and 13 Jbeta primers went into the PCR. The table came from immunoSEQ multiplex PCR; TCRdb's copy has only in-frame clones and leaves some out. The sample includes about 95,000 clones, about 74% seen only once; the top ten take around 15%. Broader study findings: In an earlier analysis, productive rearrangement rates for most beta V segments clustered near 87% or 30%.

This clone was detected only a few times. Its antigen is as yet unknown. The V end was cut by 6 bases, the J end by 1 base, with 13 bases between. The CDR3 runs to 14 residues. CDR1 is ENHRY, CDR2 SYGVKD, per germline. The receptor comes from a woman between 50 and 59 years old in good health and CMV-seropositive. Sequencing was performed on PBMCs. The chain links TRBV10-3 to TRBJ2-7, with D maybe TRBD2 (5 bases). This CDR3 reads CAISFPGESYEQYF. CDR3 bases: TGTGCCATCAGCTTTCCCGGGGAGTCCTACGAGCAGTACTTC.